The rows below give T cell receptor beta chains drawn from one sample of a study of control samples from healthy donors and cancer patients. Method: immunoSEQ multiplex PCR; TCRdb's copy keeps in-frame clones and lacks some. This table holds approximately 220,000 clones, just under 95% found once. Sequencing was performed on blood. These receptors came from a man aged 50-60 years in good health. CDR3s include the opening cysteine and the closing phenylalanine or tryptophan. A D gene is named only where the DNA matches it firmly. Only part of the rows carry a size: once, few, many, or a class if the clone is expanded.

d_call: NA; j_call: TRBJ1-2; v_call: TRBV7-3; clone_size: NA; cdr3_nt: TGTGCCAGCAGCCCCCGGGCAGGGTTTGACTACACCTTC; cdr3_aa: CASSPRAGFDYTF
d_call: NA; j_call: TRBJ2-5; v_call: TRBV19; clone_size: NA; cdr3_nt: TGTGCCAGTAGTCGGGGACAGACCCAGTACTTC; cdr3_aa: CASSRGQTQYF
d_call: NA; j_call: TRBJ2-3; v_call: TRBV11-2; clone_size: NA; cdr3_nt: TGTGCCAGCAGCTTGCTGGTAAACACAGATACGCAGTATTTT; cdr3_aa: CASSLLVNTDTQYF
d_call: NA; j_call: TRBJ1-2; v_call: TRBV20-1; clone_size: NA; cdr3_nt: TGCAGTGCTAGTCGGGCCAACTATGGCTACACCTTC; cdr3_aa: CSASRANYGYTF
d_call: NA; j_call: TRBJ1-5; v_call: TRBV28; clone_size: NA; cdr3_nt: TGTGCCAGCAGCTCCGGGGGCACCCAACGACAGCCCCAGCATTTT; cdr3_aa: CASSSGGTQRQPQHF
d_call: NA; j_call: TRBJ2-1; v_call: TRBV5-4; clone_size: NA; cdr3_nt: TGTGCCAGCAGCGCGGACCCTGGCGATGAGCAGTTCTTC; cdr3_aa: CASSADPGDEQFF
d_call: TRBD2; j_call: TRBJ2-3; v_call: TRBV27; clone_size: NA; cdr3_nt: TGTGCCAGCAGTTTAATGTCGGGGGGGATCACAGATACGCAGTATTTT; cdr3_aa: CASSLMSGGITDTQYF
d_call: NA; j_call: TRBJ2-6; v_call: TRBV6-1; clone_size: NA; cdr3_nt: TGTGCCAGCAGTGAAATGGGGGCGGGGGCCAACGTCCTGACTTTC; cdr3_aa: CASSEMGAGANVLTF
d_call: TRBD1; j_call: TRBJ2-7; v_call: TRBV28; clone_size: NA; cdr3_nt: TGTGCCAGCAGTGGGCCTCCGGGACAGGGGGGAAGAACCTACGAGCAGTACTTC; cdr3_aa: CASSGPPGQGGRTYEQYF
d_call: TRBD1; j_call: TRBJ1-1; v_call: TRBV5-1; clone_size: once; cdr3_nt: TGCGCCAGCAGACCTGACAGGGGCACTGAAGCTTTCTTT; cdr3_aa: CASRPDRGTEAFF
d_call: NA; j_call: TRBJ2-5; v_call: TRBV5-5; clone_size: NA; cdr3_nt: TGTGCCAGCAGCCTCGGACGCTTCAAAGAGACCCAGTACTTC; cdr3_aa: CASSLGRFKETQYF
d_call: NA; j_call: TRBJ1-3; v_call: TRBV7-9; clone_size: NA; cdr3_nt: TGTGCCAGCAGCAAACCGGGGATGTCTGGAAACACCATATATTTT; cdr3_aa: CASSKPGMSGNTIYF
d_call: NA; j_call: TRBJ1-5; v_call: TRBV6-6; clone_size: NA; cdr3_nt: TGTGCCAGCAGTTACGAGGGCTATCAGCCCCAGCATTTT; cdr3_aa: CASSYEGYQPQHF
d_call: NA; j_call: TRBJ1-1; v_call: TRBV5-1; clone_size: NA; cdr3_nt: TGCGCCAGCAGCTCTCTTGCCCAACCAACGAACACTGAAGCTTTCTTT; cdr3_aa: CASSSLAQPTNTEAFF
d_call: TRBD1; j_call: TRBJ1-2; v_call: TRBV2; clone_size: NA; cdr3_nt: TGTGCCAGCAGCCGACAGGGGTTTTCGGAAGGCTACACCTTC; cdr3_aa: CASSRQGFSEGYTF
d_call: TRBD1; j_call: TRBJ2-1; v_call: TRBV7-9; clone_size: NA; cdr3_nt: TGTGCCAGCAGCCCCACCGCCAGGGGGCTGCCTTCGGATGAGCAGTTCTTC; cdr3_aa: CASSPTARGLPSDEQFF
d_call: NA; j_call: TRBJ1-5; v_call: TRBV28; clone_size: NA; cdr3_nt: TGTGCCAGCACCGTGACAGCTTCCACGCCCAGGCATTTT; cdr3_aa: CASTVTASTPRHF
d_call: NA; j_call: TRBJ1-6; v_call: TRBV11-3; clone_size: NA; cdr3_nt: TGTGCCAGCGGCCAGGGAAATAATTCACCCCTCCACTTT; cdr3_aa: CASGQGNNSPLHF
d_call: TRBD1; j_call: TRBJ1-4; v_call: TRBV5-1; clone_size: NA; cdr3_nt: TGCGCCAGCAGCTTGATGACAGGGGATGAAAAACTGTTTTTT; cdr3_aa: CASSLMTGDEKLFF
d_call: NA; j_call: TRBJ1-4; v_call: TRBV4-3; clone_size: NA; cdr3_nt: TGCGCCAGCAGCCAGGGCCCAGGGTTAGTCGGTGAAAAACTGTTTTTT; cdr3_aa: CASSQGPGLVGEKLFF
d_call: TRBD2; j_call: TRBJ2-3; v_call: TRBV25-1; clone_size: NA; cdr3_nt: TGTGCCAGCATGACTAGCGGGGGCACAGATACGCAGTATTTT; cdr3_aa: CASMTSGGTDTQYF
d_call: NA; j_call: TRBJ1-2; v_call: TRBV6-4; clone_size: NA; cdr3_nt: TGTGCCAGCAGCTCAGGGATCCATCATGGCTACACCTTC; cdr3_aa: CASSSGIHHGYTF
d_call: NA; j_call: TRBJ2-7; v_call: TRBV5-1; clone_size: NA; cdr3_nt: TGCGCCAGCAGCTTGACGGCGGGCTCCTACGAGCAGTACTTC; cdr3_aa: CASSLTAGSYEQYF
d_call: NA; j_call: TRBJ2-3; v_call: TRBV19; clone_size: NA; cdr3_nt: TGTGCCAGTATTCCCCCTGGGCGAAGAGATACGCAGTATTTT; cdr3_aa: CASIPPGRRDTQYF
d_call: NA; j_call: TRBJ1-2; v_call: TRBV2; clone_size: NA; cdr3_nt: TGTGCCAGCAGTGCTGGGCAGGTATACTATGGCTACACCTTC; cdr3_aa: CASSAGQVYYGYTF
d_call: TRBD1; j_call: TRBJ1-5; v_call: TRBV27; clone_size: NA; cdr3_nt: TGTGCCAGCAGTTTTGGCAGGGGGAGCAATCAGCCCCAGCATTTT; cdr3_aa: CASSFGRGSNQPQHF